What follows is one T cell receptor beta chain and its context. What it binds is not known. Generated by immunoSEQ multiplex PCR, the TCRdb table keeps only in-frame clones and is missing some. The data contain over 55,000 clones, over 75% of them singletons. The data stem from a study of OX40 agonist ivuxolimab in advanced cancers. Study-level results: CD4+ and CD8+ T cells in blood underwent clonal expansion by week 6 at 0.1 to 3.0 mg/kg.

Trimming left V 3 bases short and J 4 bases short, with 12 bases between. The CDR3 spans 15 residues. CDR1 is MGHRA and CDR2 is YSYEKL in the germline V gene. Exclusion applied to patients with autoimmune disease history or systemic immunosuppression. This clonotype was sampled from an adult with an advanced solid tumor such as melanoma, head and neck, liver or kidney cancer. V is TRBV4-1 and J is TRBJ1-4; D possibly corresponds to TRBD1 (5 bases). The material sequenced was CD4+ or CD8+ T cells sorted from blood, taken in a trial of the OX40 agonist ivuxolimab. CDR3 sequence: CASSQGVRYNEKLFF. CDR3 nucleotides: TGCGCCAGCAGCCAGGGGGTTCGCTATAATGAAAAACTGTTTTTT.